These 22 T cell receptor beta chains originate from one sample sequenced in a study of T cell responses to AZD1222 COVID-19 vaccine. Assay: immunoSEQ multiplex PCR; the TCRdb copy retains only in-frame clones and omits some. The profile covers 100,000 to 150,000 clones, with about 94% appearing a single time and around 5.9% taken by the ten largest. The material was peripheral blood, obtained on day 0 of AZD1222 vaccination. The receptors shown here come from an adult in good health.

The gene calls are TRBV3-1 (or the pseudogene TRBV3-2) and TRBJ1-1; 8 nucleotides line up with TRBD1. V lost 4 bases, J lost 2 bases, and 6 bases stayed unmatched. The germline V gene has CDR1 LGHDT and CDR2 YNNKEL (reference sequence). The CDR3 has 15 residues. Written as DNA, the CDR3 is TGTGCCAGCAGCCGCCACAGGGGGGGAAACACTGAAGCTTTCTTT. Encoded protein: CASSRHRGGNTEAFF.

V is TRBV27 and J is TRBJ2-1; D is perhaps TRBD1 (5 bases). Germline-derived CDR1 and CDR2 are MNHEY and SMNVEV (reference sequence). Between the trimmed V and J ends, which lost 3 bases and 7 bases, there was a span of 19 bases. The CDR3 contains 16 residues. The CDR3 region has the DNA TGTGCCAGCAGTTTGGTTACGGCAGGGCCTAAAAATGAGCAGTTCTTC. It yields the protein CASSLVTAGPKNEQFF.

The chain joins TRBV28 to TRBJ2-2, with unresolved D. Germline V gene sequence: CDR1 MDHEN, CDR2 SYDVKM. This CDR3 contains 13 residues. V dropped 2 bases and J dropped 4 bases, with 5 bases sitting between them. This CDR3 reads CASSLESTGELFF. The CDR3 DNA reads TGTGCCAGCAGTTTAGAGAGCACCGGGGAGCTGTTTTTT. Supplemented by reference TRBV28 and TRBJ2-2, the full variable domain reads DVKVTQSSRYLVKRTGEKVFLECVQDMDHENMFWYRQDPGLGLRLIYFSYDVKMKEKGDIPEGYSVSREKKERFSLILESASTNQTSMYLCASSLESTGELFFGEGSRLTVL.

This chain uses TRBV11-2 with TRBJ2-3, with TRBD2 matching over 7 bases. The J segment lost 2 bases and the V segment lost 5 bases, leaving 10 bases of the junction unmatched. The germline V gene encodes CDR1 SGHAT and CDR2 FQNNGV. The CDR3 is 16 residues long. The CDR3 is CASSPRAGGSTDTQYF. The DNA of the CDR3 is TGTGCCAGCAGCCCCCGTGCCGGGGGGTCCACAGATACGCAGTATTTT.

The chain couples TRBV6-5 to TRBJ2-3; either TRBD1 or TRBD2 may fit D (5 bases each). Germline CDR1 is MNHEY and CDR2 is SVGAGI. V shed 7 bases and J shed 2 bases, with 13 bases lying between them. This CDR3 is built from 14 residues. CDR3 sequence: CASTKTGTTDTQYF. The CDR3 coding sequence is TGTGCCAGCACCAAAACTGGGACCACAGATACGCAGTATTTT.

The V and J genes are TRBV30 and TRBJ2-7, with 8 bases lining up with TRBD2. CDR1 GTSNPN and CDR2 SVGIG come from the germline V gene (reference sequence). The CDR3 totals 11 residues. The V gene end was trimmed by 6 bases and the J gene end by 6 bases; junction bases not matched to a gene: 4. The CDR3 loop reads CACGRASEQYF. The CDR3 region has the DNA TGTGCCTGCGGGAGGGCCTCCGAGCAGTACTTC.

The J gene is TRBJ1-5, the V gene TRBV7-9; D is uncertain. CDR1 SEHNR and CDR2 FQNEAQ come from the germline V gene (reference sequence). The V end was cut by 1 base, the J end by 6 bases, with 16 bases between. The CDR3 has 16 residues. The CDR3, as DNA: TGTGCCAGCAGCTTAGTTTTGTCAGGAGTTGGTCAGCCCCAGCATTTT. Protein: CASSLVLSGVGQPQHF.

V and J are TRBV24-1 and TRBJ2-3; D not certain. Germline assignment: CDR1 KGHDR and CDR2 SFDVKD. With 0 bases removed from V and 4 bases from J, the gap between germline ends came to 1 base. The CDR3 sequence is 12 residues long. CDR3 loop: CATSDLADTQYF. The CDR3 DNA is TGTGCCACCAGTGATTTGGCAGATACGCAGTATTTT.

The V call is TRBV7-8, the J call TRBJ2-7, with a tentative D call TRBD1 (6 bases). Germline assignment: CDR1 SGHVS and CDR2 FQNEAQ. The germline V and J ends were trimmed by 5 bases and 4 bases, with 30 bases remaining between them. The CDR3 has 19 amino acids. The CDR3 region has the DNA TGTGCCAGCAGCCTCCAGGGGAGTGGGCGTGCAGCGGTTTGGTACGAGCAGTACTTC. It is translated as CASSLQGSGRAAVWYEQYF.

This clone has just a few counts. The chain links TRBV19 to TRBJ2-1; D not resolved. The CDR3 loop spans 11 amino acids. Germline V gene data show CDR1 as LNHDA and CDR2 as SQIVND (reference sequence). Trimming removed 2 bases at V and 10 bases at J, with 6 bases between. This chain's CDR3 is CASSISEEQFF. The CDR3 DNA follows: TGTGCCAGTAGTATAAGCGAGGAGCAGTTCTTC.

This sequence joins TRBV28 and TRBJ2-1, with TRBD2 matching over 8 bases. The CDR3 has 14 amino acids. Germline CDR1 MDHEN, CDR2 SYDVKM. With 3 bases clipped from V and 6 bases from J, the junction kept 4 bases outside the gene matches. CDR3 in amino acids: CASSFAGGPNEQFF. The CDR3 DNA follows: TGTGCCAGCAGTTTTGCGGGAGGCCCCAATGAGCAGTTCTTC.

The V call is TRBV19, the J call TRBJ2-3, with D perhaps being TRBD1 or TRBD2 (5 bases each). The ends were cut back, 5 bases at V and 4 bases at J, with 16 bases in the middle. This CDR3 contains 15 residues. Germline-derived CDR1 and CDR2 are LNHDA and SQIVND (reference sequence). This chain's CDR3 is CASSWTTRGPDTQYF. CDR3 DNA: TGTGCCAGTAGTTGGACCACTCGGGGCCCAGATACGCAGTATTTT.

J is TRBJ2-7 and V is TRBV20-1; D is uncertain. Germline-derived CDR1 and CDR2 are DFQATT and SNEGSKA (reference sequence). The CDR3 runs to 12 residues. Trimming left V 3 bases short and J 7 bases short, with 13 bases between. In DNA form, the CDR3 reads TGCAGTGCTAGTACAGACGCGTGGGAGCAGTACTTC. It translates to CSASTDAWEQYF.

This rearrangement joins TRBV6-6 to TRBJ2-7; D unclear. Per the germline V gene, CDR1 is MNHNY and CDR2 is SVGAGI (reference sequence). This CDR3 comprises 13 residues. V lost 0 bases and J lost 2, with 5 bases in between. CDR3 coding DNA: TGTGCCAGCAGTTACTCGGGGACCTACGAGCAGTACTTC. Translating it yields CASSYSGTYEQYF.

The rearrangement links TRBV5-4 to TRBJ2-1; TRBD1 is a possible D gene (5 bases). Germline assignment: CDR1 SGHNT and CDR2 YYREEE (reference sequence). Trimming shortened V by 0 bases and J by 5 bases, and 6 bases separated the two germline ends. This CDR3 has 13 amino acids. In nucleotides, the CDR3 is TGTGCCAGCAGCTTGGCAGGGAACAATGAGCAGTTCTTC. Its protein product is CASSLAGNNEQFF.

The chain couples TRBV9 to TRBJ2-2; 9 nucleotides line up with TRBD1. V trimming: 5 bases; J trimming: 3 bases; junction bases outside the gene matches: 2. The CDR3 is 14 residues long. The germline gives CDR1 SGDLS, CDR2 YYNGEE. CDR3 region: CASRRTGDTGELFF. The CDR3 nucleotides read TGTGCCAGCAGACGGACAGGGGACACCGGGGAGCTGTTTTTT.

The chain couples TRBV11-1 to TRBJ2-7, with D perhaps matching TRBD1 (6 bases). The CDR3 is 15 amino acids. Germline V gene lookup returns CDR1 SGHAT and CDR2 FQDESV (reference sequence). Trimming stripped 4 bases from V and 4 bases from J, with 17 bases between. The CDR3 sequence: CASSSSTGGIYEQYF. The CDR3 DNA reads TGTGCCAGCAGCTCCTCGACAGGAGGCATATACGAGCAGTACTTC. Looking up the rest from reference TRBV11-1 and TRBJ2-7 gives the full variable domain: EAEVAQSPRYKITEKSQAVAFWCDPISGHATLYWYRQILGQGPELLVQFQDESVVDDSQLPKDRFSAERLKGVDSTLKIQPAELGDSAMYLCASSSSTGGIYEQYFGPGTRLTVT.

This clone was detected once. The chain links TRBV6-5 to TRBJ1-3; D unresolved. Germline values: CDR1 MNHEY, CDR2 SVGAGI. The CDR3 runs to 16 residues. The V gene lost 0 bases and the J gene lost 4 bases, with 13 bases spanning the gap. CDR3 amino acids: CASSYSLGPSGNTIYF. The CDR3 nucleotides read TGTGCCAGCAGTTACTCACTGGGCCCATCAGGAAACACCATATATTTT.

J is TRBJ1-1 and V is TRBV3-1 (or the pseudogene TRBV3-2), with D unresolved. The ends were cut back, 0 bases at V and 8 bases at J, with 7 bases in the middle. CDR3 length equals 12 residues. Germline loops: CDR1 LGHDT, CDR2 YNNKEL (reference sequence). The CDR3 nucleotides are TGTGCCAGCAGCCAAGAAACGGGAGAAGCTTTCTTT. This sequence encodes CASSQETGEAFF.

The J gene is TRBJ2-3, the V gene TRBV5-1; weak D call: TRBD2 (5 bases). Per the germline V gene, CDR1 is SGHRS and CDR2 is YFSETQ. The germline V and J ends were trimmed by 6 bases and 3 bases, with 17 bases remaining between them. The CDR3 length is 15 residues. The CDR3 DNA follows: TGCGCCAGCACCCTGGATCGGGGAGAGACAGATACGCAGTATTTT. Residues: CASTLDRGETDTQYF.

This clone is a singleton in its sample. V usage is TRBV18 and J usage is TRBJ1-5; D unclear. V was trimmed by 2 bases and J by 1 base, leaving 15 bases between them. CDR1 and CDR2 (germline): KGHSH, LQKENI. The CDR3 is 17 amino acids. This CDR3 is CASSPYDTPLSNQPQHF. The CDR3 region has the DNA TGTGCCAGCTCACCATACGACACCCCCCTGAGCAATCAGCCCCAGCATTTT.

V gene TRBV2 combines with J gene TRBJ2-2; the match to TRBD1 covers 10 bases. Trimming took 7 bases from V and 6 from J; bases not matched to a gene: 5. CDR1 and CDR2 (germline): SNHLY, FYNNEI. The CDR3 has 14 residues. CDR3 in amino acids: CASMGQGIPGELFF. The DNA for the CDR3 is TGTGCCAGCATGGGACAGGGGATCCCCGGGGAGCTGTTTTTT.